A selection of T cell receptor beta chains follows, all from one sample in a study of molecular identifiers for immune sequencing clone quantification. TCRdb called the PCR reads again in MiXCR, with one record for every CDR3 protein. Of around 480,000 distinct CDR3 sequences listed, around 23% are singletons. Sample: naive CD8+ T cells from blood, with Jurkat cell RNA spiked in. These TCRs come from a human donor in good health. Some libraries in this study had Jurkat cell RNA spiked in. Both conserved end residues are part of each CDR3. Each record gives: V gene, J gene, D gene, clone size, CDR3 protein, CDR3 DNA. A D gene is named only where the DNA matches it firmly. Where a row states a size, it is once, few, many or the class of an expanded clone; other rows omit it.

TRBV6-6	TRBJ2-7	-	many	CASSYLSEGPYEQYF	TGTGCCAGCAGTTACTTGTCGGAAGGGCCCTACGAGCAGTACTTC
TRBV27	TRBJ1-1	-	-	CASRGGMGVTEAFF	TGTGCCAGCAGGGGGGGGATGGGTGTGACTGAAGCTTTCTTT
TRBV29-1	TRBJ2-2	-	-	CSAIDYRDPNTGELFF	TGCAGCGCAATCGACTACAGGGACCCGAACACCGGGGAGCTGTTTTTT
TRBV7-6	TRBJ1-4	-	many	CASSLGAEDEKLFF	TGTGCCAGCAGCTTAGGAGCCGAGGATGAAAAACTGTTTTTT
TRBV12-3/TRBV12-4	TRBJ1-1	-	few	CASSITGADEAFF	TGTGCCAGCAGTATCACAGGAGCAGATGAAGCTTTCTTT
TRBV4-1	TRBJ2-1	TRBD2	-	CASTYGTSVYNEQFF	TGCGCCAGCACGTACGGGACTAGCGTCTACAATGAGCAGTTCTTC
TRBV7-6	TRBJ2-5	TRBD2	many	CASSQLAGGETQYF	TGTGCCAGCAGCCAACTAGCGGGAGGAGAGACCCAGTACTTC
TRBV7-2	TRBJ2-3	TRBD2	-	CASSIVSGIGTDTQYF	TGTGCTAGCAGCATAGTCAGCGGGATAGGCACAGATACGCAGTATTTT
TRBV27	TRBJ2-2	-	once	CASSLYANTGELFF	TGTGCCAGCAGTTTATACGCCAACACCGGGGAGCTGTTTTTT
TRBV5-1	TRBJ1-1	-	few	CASKTGPNTEAFF	TGCGCCAGCAAAACAGGCCCGAACACTGAAGCTTTCTTT
TRBV19	TRBJ1-5	-	few	CASNEGVQPQHF	TGTGCCAGTAACGAGGGGGTTCAGCCCCAGCATTTT
TRBV7-9	TRBJ1-3	TRBD1	few	CASSSDRHLGNTIYF	TGTGCCAGCAGCTCGGACAGGCACCTTGGAAACACCATATATTTT
TRBV25-1	TRBJ2-7	-	many	CASRGGDRSYEQYF	TGTGCCAGCAGGGGGGGGGACAGGAGTTACGAGCAGTACTTC
TRBV28	TRBJ2-3	-	-	CASSWCTRTDTQSF	TGTGCCAGCAGCTGGTGCACCCGCACAGATACGCAGTCTTTT
TRBV27	TRBJ2-3	TRBD1	few	CASSLTGTGYNLRTDTQYF	TGTGCCAGCAGTCTAACCGGGACAGGGTACAACCTAAGAACAGATACGCAGTATTTT
TRBV28	TRBJ2-1	TRBD2	-	CASSPGLAGGSGGQFF	TGTGCCAGCAGTCCAGGACTAGCGGGGGGGTCCGGAGGGCAGTTCTTC
TRBV27	TRBJ1-1	-	few	CASKDRNTEAFF	TGTGCCAGCAAGGACAGGAACACTGAAGCTTTCTTT
TRBV7-9	TRBJ1-1	-	many	CASSSSRKNTEAFF	TGTGCCAGCAGCTCATCCCGGAAGAACACTGAAGCTTTCTTT
TRBV7-9	TRBJ1-1	-	few	CASRGSGTEAFF	TGTGCCAGTCGGGGATCGGGCACTGAAGCTTTCTTT
TRBV19	TRBJ2-5	TRBD1	few	CASRAQGDPIQETQYF	TGTGCCAGTAGGGCCCAGGGGGACCCAATCCAAGAGACCCAGTACTTC
TRBV29-1	TRBJ2-5	-	many	CSVEGGSLMGRETQYF	TGCAGCGTTGAAGGCGGCAGCCTCATGGGGAGGGAGACCCAGTACTTC
TRBV27	TRBJ2-7	-	-	CASSSWDSRGAYEQYF	TGTGCCAGCAGTTCATGGGACTCCAGGGGAGCCTACGAGCAGTACTTC
TRBV6-5	TRBJ2-6	-	-	CASSYSRSSSGANVLTF	TGTGCCAGCAGTTACTCTCGTAGCTCCTCTGGGGCCAACGTCCTGACTTTC
TRBV5-6	TRBJ1-5	TRBD1	few	CASTLGQSSNQPQHF	TGTGCCAGCACCCTGGGACAGTCTAGCAATCAGCCCCAGCATTTT
TRBV7-6	TRBJ1-2	TRBD1	-	CASSPLGQANYGYTF	TGTGCCAGCAGCCCACTTGGACAGGCTAACTATGGCTACACCTTC
TRBV5-3	TRBJ2-2	TRBD1	once	CASSLTGNTGELSF	TGTGCCAGCAGCCTGACAGGGAACACCGGGGAGCTGTCTTTT
TRBV4-3	TRBJ2-3	TRBD2	-	CASSQETPPRGGSDTQYF	TGCGCCAGCAGCCAAGAAACCCCGCCTCGCGGGGGATCAGATACGCAGTATTTT
TRBV15	TRBJ1-1	-	-	CATSPLLDRSNTEASF	TGTGCCACCAGCCCCCTATTAGACAGATCAAACACTGAAGCTTCCTTT
TRBV7-9	TRBJ2-7	TRBD1	-	CASSPDRDELYF	TGTGCCAGCAGCCCGGACAGGGACGAGCTGTACTTC
TRBV30	TRBJ1-5	-	few	CAWAGRINSNQPQHF	TGTGCCTGGGCCGGACGGATCAATAGCAATCAGCCCCAGCATTTT
TRBV7-2	TRBJ2-7	-	few	CASSLDAGVASYEQYF	TGTGCCAGCAGCTTAGATGCAGGGGTAGCGTCCTACGAGCAGTACTTC
TRBV29-1	TRBJ2-1	-	-	CSALGLTSYNEQFF	TGCAGCGCCCTAGGACTAACCTCCTACAATGAGCAGTTCTTC
TRBV11-2	TRBJ1-6	-	-	CASSSLRDENSPLHF	TGTGCCAGCAGCTCTTTAAGGGACGAGAATTCACCCCTCCACTTT
TRBV28	TRBJ2-3	-	many	CASSLFGDTQYF	TGTGCCAGCAGTTTATTCGGAGATACGCAGTATTTT
TRBV4-3	TRBJ2-7	TRBD2	many	CASSQEAPIAGVLYEQYF	TGCGCCAGCAGCCAAGAGGCCCCCATAGCGGGAGTCTTGTACGAGCAGTACTTC
TRBV19	TRBJ2-3	-	few	CASSTLVTATQYF	TGTGCCAGTAGCACCCTCGTCACAGCTACGCAGTATTTT
TRBV23-1	TRBJ2-1	TRBD2	-	CASSQGGLAGGDEQFF	TGCGCCAGCAGTCAGGGGGGACTAGCGGGAGGGGATGAGCAGTTCTTC
TRBV4-3	TRBJ1-6	-	-	CASSQDGGRNYNSPLHF	TGCGCCAGCAGCCAGGACGGTGGGAGAAACTATAATTCACCCCTCCACTTT
TRBV7-2	TRBJ1-4	-	few	CASSFAGAATNEKLFF	TGTGCCAGCAGCTTCGCTGGGGCTGCAACTAATGAAAAACTGTTTTTT
TRBV15	TRBJ2-1	TRBD1	few	CATSSSGTAHEQFF	TGTGCCACCAGCAGCTCCGGGACAGCGCATGAGCAGTTCTTC
TRBV5-8	TRBJ2-7	-	few	CASSLYQGPYEQYF	TGTGCCAGCAGCTTGTATCAGGGGCCCTACGAGCAGTACTTC
TRBV12-3/TRBV12-4	TRBJ2-5	TRBD1	many	CASRQGSETQYF	TGTGCCAGCAGACAGGGGTCGGAGACCCAGTACTTC
TRBV9	TRBJ2-6	TRBD1	many	CASSEGGPYAAGANVLTF	TGTGCCAGCAGCGAAGGGGGCCCCTATGCAGCTGGGGCCAACGTCCTGACTTTC
TRBV4-2	TRBJ2-5	TRBD2	-	CASSPAGTSGSKTQYF	TGTGCCAGCAGCCCTGCCGGGACTAGCGGGAGTAAGACCCAGTACTTC
TRBV4-3	TRBJ2-7	-	few	CASSQDGVQSYEQYF	TGCGCCAGCAGCCAAGATGGGGTCCAGTCCTACGAGCAGTACTTC
TRBV28	TRBJ2-3	-	-	CASSLTRFSTDTQYF	TGTGCCAGCAGTTTGACACGATTTAGCACAGATACGCAGTATTTT
TRBV6-5	TRBJ1-1	-	few	CASSFRVLDTEAFF	TGTGCCAGCAGTTTCAGGGTTTTGGACACTGAAGCTTTCTTT
TRBV29-1	TRBJ2-4	-	many	CSVRENIQYF	TGCAGCGTGAGGGAAAACATTCAGTACTTC
TRBV11-3	TRBJ2-1	-	few	CASSFIETTINEQFF	TGTGCCAGCAGCTTTATCGAAACTACGATCAATGAGCAGTTCTTC
TRBV7-3	TRBJ2-5	TRBD1	many	CASSLTGGGETQYF	TGTGCCAGCAGTTTGACAGGGGGCGGAGAGACCCAGTACTTC
TRBV6-5	TRBJ2-3	-	many	CASSYAGKADTQYF	TGTGCCAGCAGCTATGCGGGGAAGGCAGATACGCAGTATTTT
TRBV7-2	TRBJ2-7	TRBD2	few	CASSFPLFPASGQNSYEQYF	TGTGCCAGCAGCTTCCCCTTATTTCCGGCTAGCGGGCAGAACTCCTACGAGCAGTACTTC
TRBV5-6	TRBJ2-3	-	-	CASSLDVGTYTDTQYF	TGTGCCAGCAGCTTGGATGTCGGGACTTACACAGATACGCAGTATTTT
TRBV4-1	TRBJ1-3	-	-	CASSQVAGVGNTIYF	TGCGCCAGCAGCCAAGTCGCCGGGGTTGGAAACACCATATATTTT
TRBV4-1	TRBJ1-1	-	few	CASSQGWVGSNTEAFF	TGCGCCAGCAGCCAGGGTTGGGTGGGATCGAACACTGAAGCTTTCTTT